This is a list of T cell receptor beta chains from one sample in a study of blood T cell repertoires in COVID-19. Clones were sequenced by immunoSEQ multiplex PCR, and TCRdb holds only the in-frame ones, with some missing. This sample has about 58,000 clones, with 80% to 90% found just once. The sequenced material came from peripheral blood. The receptors come from a man in his sixties with acute or convalescent COVID-19. CDR3s include the opening cysteine and the closing phenylalanine or tryptophan. A D gene is named only where the DNA matches it firmly. Clone size is given for some rows only: seen once, a few or many times, or a class if the clone is expanded.

>15|-|TRBV7-2|TRBJ2-5|TRBD2
TGTGCCAGCAGCTCCCGAGGGCGGGGGAAAGAGACCCAGTACTTC
CASSSRGRGKETQYF
>18|-|TRBV24-1|TRBJ1-2|TRBD1
TGTGCCACCAGTGATCCCCCCCGAAGACAGGGGTGGAACTATGGCTACACCTTC
CATSDPPRRQGWNYGYTF
>13|-|TRBV27|TRBJ1-5|-
TGTGCCAGCAGTTTTGAGGGCAATCAGCCCCAGCATTTT
CASSFEGNQPQHF
>17|-|TRBV13|TRBJ2-3|-
TGTGCCAGCAGCCTACTTTTGGCGGGGTTATTCCCAGATACGCAGTATTTT
CASSLLLAGLFPDTQYF
>14|-|TRBV7-2|TRBJ2-3|TRBD2
TGTGCCAGCAGCTTAAGCGGGAGAACAGATACGCAGTATTTT
CASSLSGRTDTQYF
>14|-|TRBV27|TRBJ1-2|TRBD1
TGTGCCAGCAGTTTCCGGGACAGGGCAGGCGGCTACACCTTC
CASSFRDRAGGYTF
>16|-|TRBV27|TRBJ2-1|TRBD1
TGTGCCAGCAGTTTTGGGGACAGGGGCTTGTTAAATGAGCAGTTCTTC
CASSFGDRGLLNEQFF
>15|-|TRBV19|TRBJ1-6|-
TGTGCCAGTAGTATGGTAACAGAAACCAATTCACCCCTCCACTTT
CASSMVTETNSPLHF
>17|-|TRBV28|TRBJ2-5|TRBD2
TGTGCCAGCAGTCCCCGGACTAGCGGGAGGGCCTGGGAGACCCAGTACTTC
CASSPRTSGRAWETQYF
>18|-|TRBV4-3|TRBJ2-3|-
TGCGCCAGCAGCCAAGATATGGTACGGGGGTCTAGCACAGATACGCAGTATTTT
CASSQDMVRGSSTDTQYF
>16|-|TRBV15|TRBJ2-3|TRBD2
TGTGCCACCAGCGCCCGACTAGCGGGAGAGGGTAATACGCAGTATTTT
CATSARLAGEGNTQYF
>14|-|TRBV2|TRBJ2-2|TRBD2
TGTGCCAGCAGTGGGACTAGCGGTACCGGGGAGCTGTTTTTT
CASSGTSGTGELFF
>16|-|TRBV19|TRBJ1-3|-
TGTGCCAGTAGTATCCAGGGGATTATCTCTGGAAACACCATATATTTT
CASSIQGIISGNTIYF
>16|-|TRBV25-1|TRBJ1-2|-
TGTGCCAGCAGTGGGGTCAGGGGTACGCCTAACTATGGCTACACCTTC
CASSGVRGTPNYGYTF
>15|-|TRBV7-6|TRBJ2-5|TRBD1
TGTGCCAGCAGCTTAGGGACAGGGGCACGTGAGACCCAGTACTTC
CASSLGTGARETQYF
>11|-|TRBV29-1|TRBJ2-1|-
TGCAGCGTTGACAGGGTCAATGAGCAGTTCTTC
CSVDRVNEQFF
>15|-|TRBV5-5|TRBJ2-1|TRBD2
TGTGCCAGCAGCTTGTTAGCGGGAGGGGACAATGAGCAGTTCTTC
CASSLLAGGDNEQFF
>14|-|TRBV5-4|TRBJ1-2|-
TGTGCCAGCAGCTTGGGGGGCGCGGGATATGGCTACACCTTC
CASSLGGAGYGYTF
>13|-|TRBV4-2|TRBJ2-1|-
TGTGCCAGCAGCCAAGATCTAGCACGAGAGCAGTTCTTC
CASSQDLAREQFF
>14|-|TRBV19|TRBJ1-5|TRBD1
TGTGCCAGTAGTACGACAGGGCCCAATCAGCCCCAGCATTTT
CASSTTGPNQPQHF
>14|-|TRBV27|TRBJ1-6|-
TGTGCCAGCAGTGCCATCCAGGGTAATTCACCCCTCCACTTT
CASSAIQGNSPLHF
>17|few|TRBV9|TRBJ1-2|TRBD1
TGTGCCAGCAGCCCCCGTCCCGGGACAGGGAATGTCGATGGCTACACCTTC
CASSPRPGTGNVDGYTF
>13|-|TRBV19|TRBJ1-2|-
TGTGCCAGTAGGCGGACAGCGAACTATGGCTACACCTTC
CASRRTANYGYTF
>16|-|TRBV5-1|TRBJ1-2|TRBD1
TGCGCCAGCAGACCCCTTGCGGCAGGGGGCTTCTATGGCTACACCTTC
CASRPLAAGGFYGYTF
>12|-|TRBV19|TRBJ1-5|-
TGTGCCAGTAGTGTAAACCGGGAAGGGCAGCATTTT
CASSVNREGQHF
>16|-|TRBV27|TRBJ1-3|-
TGTGCCAGCAGTTTATCGGAGCGACTCTCTGGAAACACCATATATTTT
CASSLSERLSGNTIYF
>17|-|TRBV13|TRBJ2-2|TRBD2
TGTGCCAGCAGCCCCGAGCCGCCCAGCGGGAGGGCCGGGGAGCTGTTTTTT
CASSPEPPSGRAGELFF
>15|-|TRBV7-2|TRBJ2-3|-
TGTGCCAGCAGCTTAGGAGGAGGGCGGACAGATACGCAGTATTTT
CASSLGGGRTDTQYF
>18|-|TRBV5-5|TRBJ2-1|-
TGTGCCAGCAGCCCCGGACAGGGGAGCGGGAGCTCCTACAATGAGCAGTTCTTC
CASSPGQGSGSSYNEQFF
>16|few|TRBV4-3|TRBJ1-1|-
TGCGCCAGCAGCCAAGATTGGGCGCAGGCGAACACTGAAGCTTTCTTT
CASSQDWAQANTEAFF
>13|-|TRBV24-1|TRBJ2-3|-
TGTGCCACCAGTACACCAGGGGCAGATACGCAGTATTTT
CATSTPGADTQYF
>16|-|TRBV6-2/TRBV6-3|TRBJ2-2|-
TGTGCCAGCAGTTACTTCGACCGGCGGGGCACCGGGGAGCTGTTTTTT
CASSYFDRRGTGELFF
>15|-|TRBV2|TRBJ2-1|TRBD2
TGTGCCAGCAGTGTCACACTAGCGGGTCGAAATGAGCAGTTCTTC
CASSVTLAGRNEQFF
>13|-|TRBV28|TRBJ2-7|-
TGTGCCAGTCTAAAGAGCTCCACCTACGAGCAGTACTTC
CASLKSSTYEQYF
>13|-|TRBV6-5|TRBJ1-1|-
TGTGCCAGCATTCAGGTCGGGGGCACTGAAGCTTTCTTT
CASIQVGGTEAFF
>11|-|TRBV2|TRBJ1-2|-
TGTGCCAGCACCGAGAACTATGGCTACACCTTC
CASTENYGYTF
>15|-|TRBV19|TRBJ1-3|TRBD1
TGTGCCAGTAGTATTGGGCGGACAGGAGGAAACACCATATATTTT
CASSIGRTGGNTIYF